This is a list of T cell receptor beta chains from one sample in a study of Ad26.COV2.S vaccination and SARS-CoV-2 variants. Assay used: immunoSEQ multiplex PCR; TCRdb lists only in-frame clones, some missing. The data contain about half a million clones, around 89% of them singletons. The sequencing here drew on peripheral blood, taken in a trial of Ad26.COV2.S vaccine versus placebo. The receptors come from a person aged 18 to 59 who received the Ad26.COV2.S COVID-19 vaccine or a placebo. Both conserved end residues are part of each CDR3. The D gene is left open where the match is weak. Some rows have no size entry. The others give once, few or many, or a class for an expanded clone.

v_call: TRBV28; d_call: TRBD1; clone_size: .; j_call: TRBJ2-7; cdr3_nt: TGTGCCAGCAGTACCCCGGGACAGGGACCCTACGAGCAGTACTTC; cdr3_aa: CASSTPGQGPYEQYF
v_call: TRBV5-1; d_call: TRBD2; clone_size: .; j_call: TRBJ2-3; cdr3_nt: TGCGCCAGCAGCCACTGGTGGCCAGCGGGGGGTCCCGATTCTAGCACAGATACGCAGTATTTT; cdr3_aa: CASSHWWPAGGPDSSTDTQYF
v_call: TRBV19; d_call: .; clone_size: .; j_call: TRBJ2-1; cdr3_nt: TGTGCCAGTAGTCCCGGGACACGGCGGTACAATGAGCAGTTCTTC; cdr3_aa: CASSPGTRRYNEQFF
v_call: TRBV7-9; d_call: TRBD1; clone_size: once; j_call: TRBJ2-5; cdr3_nt: TGTGCCAGCAGCTACGGGACAGCGAAAAGCCAAGAGACCCAGTACTTC; cdr3_aa: CASSYGTAKSQETQYF
v_call: TRBV4-1; d_call: .; clone_size: .; j_call: TRBJ2-7; cdr3_nt: TGCGCCAGCAGCCAAGGGGTGGGGTACGAGCAGTACTTC; cdr3_aa: CASSQGVGYEQYF
v_call: TRBV28; d_call: TRBD1; clone_size: .; j_call: TRBJ2-7; cdr3_nt: TGTGCCAGCAGTTTATCCGGGACAGGGGCCCACGAGCAGTACTTC; cdr3_aa: CASSLSGTGAHEQYF
v_call: TRBV19; d_call: TRBD1; clone_size: .; j_call: TRBJ1-2; cdr3_nt: TGTGCCAGTAGTACGGGGACAGATGGTGGCTACACCTTC; cdr3_aa: CASSTGTDGGYTF
v_call: TRBV5-6; d_call: .; clone_size: .; j_call: TRBJ1-2; cdr3_nt: TGTGCCAGCACTCGGAACCTCGGCTACACCTTC; cdr3_aa: CASTRNLGYTF
v_call: TRBV15; d_call: .; clone_size: .; j_call: TRBJ2-1; cdr3_nt: TGTGCCACCAGCAGACCCCGGGGGCCAGGCTACAATGAGCAGTTCTTC; cdr3_aa: CATSRPRGPGYNEQFF
v_call: TRBV7-2; d_call: TRBD1; clone_size: .; j_call: TRBJ1-3; cdr3_nt: TGTGCCAGCAGCTTAGGGACAGGCACTGGAAACACCATATATTTT; cdr3_aa: CASSLGTGTGNTIYF
v_call: TRBV19; d_call: .; clone_size: .; j_call: TRBJ2-1; cdr3_nt: TGTGCCAGTAGTATAGTAGGGGGGCACCGCCTGGCCAATGAGCAGTTCTTC; cdr3_aa: CASSIVGGHRLANEQFF
v_call: TRBV7-6; d_call: .; clone_size: .; j_call: TRBJ2-7; cdr3_nt: TGTGCCAGCAGCTTAGGGACAACCGAGCAGTACTTC; cdr3_aa: CASSLGTTEQYF
v_call: TRBV13; d_call: TRBD1; clone_size: .; j_call: TRBJ1-1; cdr3_nt: TGTGCCAGCAGCTTACTCAGGGGGAGCACTGAAGCTTTCTTT; cdr3_aa: CASSLLRGSTEAFF
v_call: TRBV5-1; d_call: TRBD1; clone_size: .; j_call: TRBJ2-3; cdr3_nt: TGCGCCAGCAGTTTAGCCACCGGGACAGGGAGGACAGATACGCAGTATTTT; cdr3_aa: CASSLATGTGRTDTQYF
v_call: TRBV7-2; d_call: TRBD2; clone_size: once; j_call: TRBJ2-5; cdr3_nt: TGTGCCAGCAGCTTTCAAGCGGGAGTAGGGGAGACCCAGTACTTC; cdr3_aa: CASSFQAGVGETQYF
v_call: TRBV6-5; d_call: .; clone_size: once; j_call: TRBJ2-7; cdr3_nt: TGTGCCAGCAGACCCAACCGGAGGGGAGGGGGGGAGCAGTACTTC; cdr3_aa: CASRPNRRGGGEQYF
v_call: TRBV27; d_call: .; clone_size: once; j_call: TRBJ2-2; cdr3_nt: TGTGCCAGCAGTGAGGGCGGGCGCGGCGGGGAGCTGTTTTTT; cdr3_aa: CASSEGGRGGELFF
v_call: TRBV28; d_call: TRBD2; clone_size: .; j_call: TRBJ2-3; cdr3_nt: TGTGCCAGCAGTTTTCCAAGACTAGCGGGAGGAACCACAATCTACACAGATACGCAGTATTTT; cdr3_aa: CASSFPRLAGGTTIYTDTQYF
v_call: TRBV24-1; d_call: TRBD1; clone_size: .; j_call: TRBJ2-7; cdr3_nt: TGTGCCACCAGTGCCGGGGACAGAGTCTCCTACGAGCAGTACTTC; cdr3_aa: CATSAGDRVSYEQYF
v_call: TRBV7-9; d_call: TRBD2; clone_size: .; j_call: TRBJ2-1; cdr3_nt: TGTGCCAGCAGCCCAGGAGTAGCGGGCCCATCCTACAATGAGCAGTTCTTC; cdr3_aa: CASSPGVAGPSYNEQFF
v_call: TRBV2; d_call: .; clone_size: .; j_call: TRBJ1-4; cdr3_nt: TGTGCCAGCCAAACCGGAGGCTTGGAAAAACTGTTTTTT; cdr3_aa: CASQTGGLEKLFF
v_call: TRBV6-5; d_call: TRBD2; clone_size: .; j_call: TRBJ2-1; cdr3_nt: TGTGCCAGCACGGGACTAGCGAACAATGAGCAGTTCTTC; cdr3_aa: CASTGLANNEQFF
v_call: TRBV7-9; d_call: TRBD2; clone_size: .; j_call: TRBJ2-1; cdr3_nt: TGTGCCAGCAGCACGACTAGCGGGAGGAGTAATGAGCAGTTCTTC; cdr3_aa: CASSTTSGRSNEQFF
v_call: TRBV7-2; d_call: .; clone_size: .; j_call: TRBJ2-7; cdr3_nt: TGTGCCAGCAGCTTAGCGGGGCCCAGCTCCTACGAGCAGTACTTC; cdr3_aa: CASSLAGPSSYEQYF
v_call: TRBV7-2; d_call: TRBD1; clone_size: .; j_call: TRBJ1-5; cdr3_nt: TGTGCCAGCAGCTTCGCAGGGGGACGGAATCAGCCCCAGCATTTT; cdr3_aa: CASSFAGGRNQPQHF
v_call: TRBV30; d_call: .; clone_size: .; j_call: TRBJ1-1; cdr3_nt: TGTGCCTGGAATACAAGGACTGAAGCTTTCTTT; cdr3_aa: CAWNTRTEAFF
v_call: TRBV9; d_call: TRBD2; clone_size: .; j_call: TRBJ2-1; cdr3_nt: TGTGCCAGCAGCGCCCGGACTAGCGGGATCAATGAGCAGTTCTTC; cdr3_aa: CASSARTSGINEQFF
v_call: TRBV11-3; d_call: TRBD2; clone_size: .; j_call: TRBJ2-1; cdr3_nt: TGTGCCAGCAGCCTCAGCGGGAGCCCCTACAATGAGCAGTTCTTC; cdr3_aa: CASSLSGSPYNEQFF
v_call: TRBV7-6; d_call: TRBD1; clone_size: .; j_call: TRBJ2-2; cdr3_nt: TGTGCCAGCAGCCTTAGCAAAGTGGACAGGGGGACGAACACCGGGGAGCTGTTTTTT; cdr3_aa: CASSLSKVDRGTNTGELFF
v_call: TRBV4-3; d_call: .; clone_size: .; j_call: TRBJ1-1; cdr3_nt: TGCGCCAGCAGCCGTGGGGCAGGGATAACTGAAGCTTTCTTT; cdr3_aa: CASSRGAGITEAFF
v_call: TRBV9; d_call: TRBD1; clone_size: once; j_call: TRBJ2-7; cdr3_nt: TGTGCCAGCAGCGTAAGGGGACAGGGCTACGAGCAGTACTTC; cdr3_aa: CASSVRGQGYEQYF
v_call: TRBV6-2/TRBV6-3; d_call: .; clone_size: .; j_call: TRBJ1-2; cdr3_nt: TGTGCCAGCAGTTACGGGGCGGCGGCAGACTATGGCTACACCTTC; cdr3_aa: CASSYGAAADYGYTF
v_call: TRBV11-2; d_call: TRBD1; clone_size: .; j_call: TRBJ2-2; cdr3_nt: TGTGCCAGCAGCCCACCATTGGACAGGGGATACACCGGGGAGCTGTTTTTT; cdr3_aa: CASSPPLDRGYTGELFF
v_call: TRBV6-2/TRBV6-3; d_call: TRBD2; clone_size: .; j_call: TRBJ2-3; cdr3_nt: TGTGCCAGCAGTTATTATAGCGGGAGGGCCGGAGATACGCAGTATTTT; cdr3_aa: CASSYYSGRAGDTQYF
v_call: TRBV30; d_call: .; clone_size: .; j_call: TRBJ1-2; cdr3_nt: TGTGCCTGGAGACGAGGGCAGAACTATGGCTACACCTTC; cdr3_aa: CAWRRGQNYGYTF
v_call: TRBV11-2; d_call: .; clone_size: once; j_call: TRBJ1-4; cdr3_nt: TGTGCCAGCAGCTATACCCTCACCGCAACTAATGAAAAACTGTTTTTT; cdr3_aa: CASSYTLTATNEKLFF
v_call: TRBV2; d_call: TRBD1; clone_size: .; j_call: TRBJ2-7; cdr3_nt: TGTGCCAGCAGTGGGGGACAGGGTGGGTACGAGCAGTACTTC; cdr3_aa: CASSGGQGGYEQYF
v_call: TRBV4-2; d_call: TRBD1; clone_size: .; j_call: TRBJ2-7; cdr3_nt: TGTGCCAGCAGGCGGACAGGCCTACCGACCTACGAGCAGTACTTC; cdr3_aa: CASRRTGLPTYEQYF
v_call: TRBV5-1; d_call: .; clone_size: .; j_call: TRBJ1-2; cdr3_nt: TGCGCCAGCAGCAACCGGGCCCGGAGGGACGGCTACACCTTC; cdr3_aa: CASSNRARRDGYTF
v_call: TRBV30; d_call: .; clone_size: .; j_call: TRBJ1-1; cdr3_nt: TGTGCCTGGAGTGGCCGACAGCGAGACACTGAAGCTTTCTTT; cdr3_aa: CAWSGRQRDTEAFF
v_call: TRBV7-6; d_call: TRBD1; clone_size: few; j_call: TRBJ1-6; cdr3_nt: TGTGCCAGCAGCTTGGGGACAGGGGGCCGCGCCCTCCACTTT; cdr3_aa: CASSLGTGGRALHF
v_call: TRBV5-1; d_call: .; clone_size: .; j_call: TRBJ1-2; cdr3_nt: TGCGCCAGCAGCACGTCGTCAGGGGATGGCTACACCTTC; cdr3_aa: CASSTSSGDGYTF
v_call: TRBV29-1; d_call: .; clone_size: .; j_call: TRBJ1-5; cdr3_nt: TGCAGCCCTAGCGAGGGTCAGCCCCAGCATTTT; cdr3_aa: CSPSEGQPQHF
v_call: TRBV2; d_call: .; clone_size: .; j_call: TRBJ2-2; cdr3_nt: TGTGCCAGCACAGCGACTTGGAACACCGGGGAGCTGTTTTTT; cdr3_aa: CASTATWNTGELFF
v_call: TRBV29-1; d_call: .; clone_size: .; j_call: TRBJ2-5; cdr3_nt: TGCAGCGTTGAAGGGGGGCGGGAGTTCGAGACCCAGTACTTC; cdr3_aa: CSVEGGREFETQYF
v_call: TRBV6-1; d_call: .; clone_size: .; j_call: TRBJ1-5; cdr3_nt: TGTGCCAGCAGTGAAGTGGATTATCAGCCCCAGCATTTT; cdr3_aa: CASSEVDYQPQHF
v_call: TRBV24-1; d_call: TRBD2; clone_size: .; j_call: TRBJ2-1; cdr3_nt: TGTGCCACCAGTGTGGCTAGCGGGAGATGGGACAATGAGCAGTTCTTC; cdr3_aa: CATSVASGRWDNEQFF